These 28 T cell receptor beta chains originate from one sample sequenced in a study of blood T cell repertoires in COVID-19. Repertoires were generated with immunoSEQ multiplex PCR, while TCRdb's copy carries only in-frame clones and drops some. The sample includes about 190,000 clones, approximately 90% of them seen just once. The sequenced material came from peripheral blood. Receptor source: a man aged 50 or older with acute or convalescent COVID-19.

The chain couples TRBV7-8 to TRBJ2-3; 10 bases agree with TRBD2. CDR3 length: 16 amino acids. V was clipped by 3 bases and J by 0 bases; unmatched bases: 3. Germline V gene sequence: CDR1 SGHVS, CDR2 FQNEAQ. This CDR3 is CASSFGLAASTDTQYF. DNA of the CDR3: TGTGCCAGCAGCTTTGGACTAGCGGCTAGCACAGATACGCAGTATTTT.

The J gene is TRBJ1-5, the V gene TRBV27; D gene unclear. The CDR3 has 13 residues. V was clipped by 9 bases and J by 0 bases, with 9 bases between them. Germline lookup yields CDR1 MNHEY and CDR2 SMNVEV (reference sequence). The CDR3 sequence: CASRENSNQPQHF. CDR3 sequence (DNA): TGTGCCAGTAGGGAGAATAGCAATCAGCCCCAGCATTTT.

The CDR3 DNA is TGTGCCAGCAGTTTATCGGGCGGGGTGGAGACCCAGTACTTC. It codes for CASSLSGGVETQYF. The chain is built from TRBV27 and TRBJ2-5, with D possibly being TRBD2 (6 bases). CDR1 MNHEY and CDR2 SMNVEV come from the germline V gene (reference sequence). Trimming took off 0 bases at V and 5 bases at J, with 10 bases between the two ends. The CDR3 runs to 14 residues.

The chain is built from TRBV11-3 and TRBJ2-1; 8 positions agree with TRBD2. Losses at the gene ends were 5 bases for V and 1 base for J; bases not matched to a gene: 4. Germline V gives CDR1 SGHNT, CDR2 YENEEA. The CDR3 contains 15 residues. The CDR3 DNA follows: TGTGCCAGCAGCACACTAGCGGCTTCCTACAATGAGCAGTTCTTC. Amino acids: CASSTLAASYNEQFF.

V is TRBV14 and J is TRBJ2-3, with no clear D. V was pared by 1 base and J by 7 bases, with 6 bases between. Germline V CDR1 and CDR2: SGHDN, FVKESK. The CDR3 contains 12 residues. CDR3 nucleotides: TGTGCCAGCAGCCAAGCTTCCTATACGCAGTATTTT. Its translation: CASSQASYTQYF. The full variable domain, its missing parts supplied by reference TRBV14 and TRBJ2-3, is EAGVTQFPSHSVIEKGQTVTLRCDPISGHDNLYWYRRVMGKEIKFLLHFVKESKQDESGMPNNRFLAERTGGTYSTLKVQPAELEDSGVYFCASSQASYTQYFGPGTRLTVL.

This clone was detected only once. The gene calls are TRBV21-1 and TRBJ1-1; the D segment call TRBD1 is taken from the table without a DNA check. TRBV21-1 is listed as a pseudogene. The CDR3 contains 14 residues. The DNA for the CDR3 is TGTGCCCTCAGCAGGGGCTTTATCGGTACTGAAGCTTTCTTT. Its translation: CALSRGFIGTEAFF.

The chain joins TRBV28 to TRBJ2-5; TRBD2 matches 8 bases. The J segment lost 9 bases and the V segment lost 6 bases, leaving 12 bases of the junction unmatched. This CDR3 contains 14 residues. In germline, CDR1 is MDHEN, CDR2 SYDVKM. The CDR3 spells CASSPLTGGRSQYF. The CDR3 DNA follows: TGTGCCAGCAGCCCCCTGACGGGGGGGAGGTCCCAGTACTTC.

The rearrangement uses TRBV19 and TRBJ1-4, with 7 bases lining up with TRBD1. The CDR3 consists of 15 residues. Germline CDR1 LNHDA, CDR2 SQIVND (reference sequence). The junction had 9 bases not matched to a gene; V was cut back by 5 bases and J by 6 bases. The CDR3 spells CASSEQGSSYEKLFF. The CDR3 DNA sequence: TGTGCCAGTAGTGAACAGGGGTCGAGTTATGAAAAACTGTTTTTT.

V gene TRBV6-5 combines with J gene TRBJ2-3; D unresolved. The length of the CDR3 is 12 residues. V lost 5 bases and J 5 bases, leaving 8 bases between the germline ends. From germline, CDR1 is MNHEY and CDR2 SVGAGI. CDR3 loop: CASSTTRDTQYF. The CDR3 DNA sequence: TGTGCCAGCAGTACTACCAGAGATACGCAGTATTTT.

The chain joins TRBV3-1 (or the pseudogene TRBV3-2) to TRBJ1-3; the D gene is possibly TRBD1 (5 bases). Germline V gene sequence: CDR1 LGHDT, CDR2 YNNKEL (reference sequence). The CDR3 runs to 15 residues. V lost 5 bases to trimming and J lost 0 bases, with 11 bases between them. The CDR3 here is CASSNRQHSGNTIYF. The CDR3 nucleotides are TGTGCCAGCAGCAACCGACAGCACTCTGGAAACACCATATATTTT.

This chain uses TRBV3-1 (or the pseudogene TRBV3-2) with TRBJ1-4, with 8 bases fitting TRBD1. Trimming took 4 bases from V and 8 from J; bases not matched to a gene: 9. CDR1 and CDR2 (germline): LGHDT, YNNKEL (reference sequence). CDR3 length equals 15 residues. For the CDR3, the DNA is TGTGCCAGCAGCCGCCTCACAGGGGGGGGAGAAAAACTGTTTTTT. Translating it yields CASSRLTGGGEKLFF.

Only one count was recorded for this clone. Here the CDR3 DNA reads TGTGCCAGCAGCTGGAGCAGGGTTTCTGGAGAGACCCAGTACTTC. Residues: CASSWSRVSGETQYF. The chain joins TRBV5-6 to TRBJ2-5; the D gene is possibly TRBD1 (5 bases). Germline loops: CDR1 SGHDT, CDR2 YYEEEE. V shed 3 bases and J shed 4 bases, with 16 bases lying between them. The CDR3 length is 15 residues.

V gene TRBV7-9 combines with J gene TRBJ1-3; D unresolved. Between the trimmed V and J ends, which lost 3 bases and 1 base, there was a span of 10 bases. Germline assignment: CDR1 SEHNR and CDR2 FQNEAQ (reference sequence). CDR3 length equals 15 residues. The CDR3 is CASSFAGLSGNTIYF. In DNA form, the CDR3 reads TGTGCCAGCAGCTTCGCGGGGTTGTCTGGAAACACCATATATTTT.

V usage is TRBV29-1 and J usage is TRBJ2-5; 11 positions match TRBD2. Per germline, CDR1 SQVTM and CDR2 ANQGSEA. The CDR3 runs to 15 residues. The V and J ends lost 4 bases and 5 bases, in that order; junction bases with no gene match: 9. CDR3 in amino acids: CSVAKLAGEGETQYF. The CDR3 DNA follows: TGCAGCGTTGCCAAACTAGCGGGAGAGGGGGAGACCCAGTACTTC.

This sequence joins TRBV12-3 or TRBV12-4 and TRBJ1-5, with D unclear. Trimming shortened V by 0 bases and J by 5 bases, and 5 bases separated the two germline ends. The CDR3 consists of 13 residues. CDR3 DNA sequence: TGTGCCAGCAGTTTAGCGCGGGATCAGCCCCAGCATTTT. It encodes CASSLARDQPQHF.

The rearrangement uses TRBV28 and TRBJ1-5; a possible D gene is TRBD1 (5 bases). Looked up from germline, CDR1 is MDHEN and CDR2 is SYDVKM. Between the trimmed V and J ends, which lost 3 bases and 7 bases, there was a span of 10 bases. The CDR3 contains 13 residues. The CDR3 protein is CASSFGRVQPQHF. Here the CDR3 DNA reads TGTGCCAGCAGTTTCGGCAGGGTGCAGCCCCAGCATTTT.

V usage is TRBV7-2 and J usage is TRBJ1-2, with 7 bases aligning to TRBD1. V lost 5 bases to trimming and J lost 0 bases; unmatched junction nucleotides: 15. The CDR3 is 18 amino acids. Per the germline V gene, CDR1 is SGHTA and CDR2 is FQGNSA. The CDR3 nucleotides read TGTGCCAGCAGCGAACGGACAGGACAGGTGAAAGCTAACTATGGCTACACCTTC. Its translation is CASSERTGQVKANYGYTF. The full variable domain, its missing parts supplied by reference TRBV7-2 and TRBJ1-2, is GAGVSQSPSNKVTEKGKDVELRCDPISGHTALYWYRQSLGQGLEFLIYFQGNSAPDKSGLPSDRFSAERTGGSVSTLTIQRTQQEDSAVYLCASSERTGQVKANYGYTFGSGTRLTVV.

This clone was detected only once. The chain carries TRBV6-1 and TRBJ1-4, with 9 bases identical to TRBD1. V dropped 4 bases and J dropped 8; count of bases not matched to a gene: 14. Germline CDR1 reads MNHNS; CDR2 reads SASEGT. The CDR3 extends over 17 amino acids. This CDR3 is CASSGLTGGGGHEKLFF. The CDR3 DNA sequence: TGTGCCAGCAGTGGCCTGACAGGGGGTGGTGGGCACGAAAAACTGTTTTTT.

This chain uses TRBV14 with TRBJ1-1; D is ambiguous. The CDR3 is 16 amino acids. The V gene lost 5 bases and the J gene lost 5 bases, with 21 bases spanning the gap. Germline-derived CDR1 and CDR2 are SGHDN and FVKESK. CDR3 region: CASSSPGVRPGTEAFF. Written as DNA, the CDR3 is TGTGCCAGCAGCTCCCCGGGAGTGAGGCCCGGGACTGAAGCTTTCTTT.

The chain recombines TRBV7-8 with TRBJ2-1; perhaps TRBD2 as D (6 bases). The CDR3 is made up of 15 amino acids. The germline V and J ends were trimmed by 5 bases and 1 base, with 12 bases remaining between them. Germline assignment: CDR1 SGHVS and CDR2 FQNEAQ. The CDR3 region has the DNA TGTGCCAGCAGCCTCACGGGACTTTCCTACAATGAGCAGTTCTTC. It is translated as CASSLTGLSYNEQFF. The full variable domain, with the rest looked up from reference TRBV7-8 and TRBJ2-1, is GAGVSQSPRYKVAKRGQDVALRCDPISGHVSLFWYQQALGQGPEFLTYFQNEAQLDKSGLPSDRFFAERPEGSVSTLKIQRTQQEDSAVYLCASSLTGLSYNEQFFGPGTRLTVL.

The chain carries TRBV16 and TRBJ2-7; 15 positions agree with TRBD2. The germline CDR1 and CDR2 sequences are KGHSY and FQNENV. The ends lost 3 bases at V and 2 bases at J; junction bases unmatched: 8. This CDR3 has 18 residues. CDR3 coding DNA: TGTGCCAGCAGCCATTTCGGGACTAGCGGGAGGAATACCTACGAGCAGTACTTC. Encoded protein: CASSHFGTSGRNTYEQYF.

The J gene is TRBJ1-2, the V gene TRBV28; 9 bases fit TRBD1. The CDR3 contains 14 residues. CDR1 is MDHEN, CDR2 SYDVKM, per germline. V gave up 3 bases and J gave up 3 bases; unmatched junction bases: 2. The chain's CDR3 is CASSFGDRDYGYTF. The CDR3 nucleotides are TGTGCCAGCAGTTTTGGGGACAGGGACTATGGCTACACCTTC.

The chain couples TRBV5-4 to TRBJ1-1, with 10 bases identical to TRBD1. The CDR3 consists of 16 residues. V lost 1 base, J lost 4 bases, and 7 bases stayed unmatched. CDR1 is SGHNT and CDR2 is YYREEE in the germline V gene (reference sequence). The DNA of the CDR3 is TGTGCCAGCAGCTTGAACCCGGGACAGGGGACCACTGAAGCTTTCTTT. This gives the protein CASSLNPGQGTTEAFF. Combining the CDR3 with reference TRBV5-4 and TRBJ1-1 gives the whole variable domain ETGVTQSPTHLIKTRGQQVTLRCSSQSGHNTVSWYQQALGQGPQFIFQYYREEENGRGNFPPRFSGLQFPNYSSELNVNALELDDSALYLCASSLNPGQGTTEAFFGQGTRLTVV.

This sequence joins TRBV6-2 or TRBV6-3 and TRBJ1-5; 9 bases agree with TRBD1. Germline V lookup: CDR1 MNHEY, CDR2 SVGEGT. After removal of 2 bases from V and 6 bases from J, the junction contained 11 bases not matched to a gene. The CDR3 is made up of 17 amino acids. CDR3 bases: TGTGCCAGCAGTTACCTATCGGGACAGGGTTTCGGTCAGCCCCAGCATTTT. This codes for CASSYLSGQGFGQPQHF.

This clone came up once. The CDR3 spells CASSPEPENEQYF. CDR3 DNA sequence: TGTGCCAGCAGCCCAGAGCCGGAGAACGAGCAGTACTTC. J is TRBJ2-7 and V is TRBV7-6, with D uncertain. V was clipped by 5 bases and J by 5 bases, with 13 bases between them. This CDR3 region has 13 residues. Germline V gene sequence: CDR1 SGHVS, CDR2 FNYEAQ. The whole variable domain, filled in from reference TRBV7-6 and TRBJ2-7, reads GAGVSQSPRYKVTKRGQDVALRCDPISGHVSLYWYRQALGQGPEFLTYFNYEAQQDKSGLPNDRFSAERPEGSISTLTIQRTEQRDSAMYRCASSPEPENEQYFGPGTRLTVT.

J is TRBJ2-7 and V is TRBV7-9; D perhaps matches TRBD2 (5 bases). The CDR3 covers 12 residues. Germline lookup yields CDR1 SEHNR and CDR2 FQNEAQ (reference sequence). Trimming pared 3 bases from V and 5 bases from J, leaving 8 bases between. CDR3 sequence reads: CASSFSGNEQYV. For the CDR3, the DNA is TGTGCCAGCAGCTTTTCGGGGAACGAGCAGTACGTC.

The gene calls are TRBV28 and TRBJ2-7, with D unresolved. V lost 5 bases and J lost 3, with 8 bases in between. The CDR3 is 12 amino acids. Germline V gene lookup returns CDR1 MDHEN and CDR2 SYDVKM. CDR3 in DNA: TGTGCCAGCAGTCGGTACAGCTACGAGCAGTACGTC. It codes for CASSRYSYEQYV.

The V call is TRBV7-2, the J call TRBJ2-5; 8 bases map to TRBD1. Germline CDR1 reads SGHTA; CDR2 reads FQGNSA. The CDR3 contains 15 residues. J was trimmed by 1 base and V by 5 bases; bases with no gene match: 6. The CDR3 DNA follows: TGTGCCAGCAGCCTAAGACAGGGGACCCAAGAGACCCAGTACTTC. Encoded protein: CASSLRQGTQETQYF. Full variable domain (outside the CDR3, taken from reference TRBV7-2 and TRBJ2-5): GAGVSQSPSNKVTEKGKDVELRCDPISGHTALYWYRQSLGQGLEFLIYFQGNSAPDKSGLPSDRFSAERTGGSVSTLTIQRTQQEDSAVYLCASSLRQGTQETQYFGPGTRLLVL.